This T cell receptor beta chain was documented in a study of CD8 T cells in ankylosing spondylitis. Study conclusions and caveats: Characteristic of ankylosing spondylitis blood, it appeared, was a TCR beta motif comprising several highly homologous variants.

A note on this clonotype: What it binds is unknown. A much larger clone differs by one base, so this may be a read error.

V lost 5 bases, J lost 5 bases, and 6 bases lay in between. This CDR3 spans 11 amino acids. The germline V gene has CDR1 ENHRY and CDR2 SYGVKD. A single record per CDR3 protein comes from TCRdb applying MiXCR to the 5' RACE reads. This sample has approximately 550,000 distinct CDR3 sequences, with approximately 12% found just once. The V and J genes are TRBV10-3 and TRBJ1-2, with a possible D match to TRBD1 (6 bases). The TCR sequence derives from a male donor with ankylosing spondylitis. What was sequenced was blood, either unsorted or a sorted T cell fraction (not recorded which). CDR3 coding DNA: TGTGCCATCAGTCAGGGGTATGGCTACACCTTC. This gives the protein CAISQGYGYTF.